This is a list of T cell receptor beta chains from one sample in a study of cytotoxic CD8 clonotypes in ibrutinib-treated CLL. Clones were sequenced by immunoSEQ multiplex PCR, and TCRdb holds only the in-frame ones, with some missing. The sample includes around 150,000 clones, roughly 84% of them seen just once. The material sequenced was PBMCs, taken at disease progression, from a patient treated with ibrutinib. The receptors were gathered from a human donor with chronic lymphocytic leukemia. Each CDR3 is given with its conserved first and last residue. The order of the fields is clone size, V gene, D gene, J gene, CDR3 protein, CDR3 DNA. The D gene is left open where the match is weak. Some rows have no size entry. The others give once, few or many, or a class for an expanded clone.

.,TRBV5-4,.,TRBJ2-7,CASSLSEIPVEQYF,TGTGCCAGCAGCTTGTCCGAGATCCCGGTCGAGCAGTACTTC
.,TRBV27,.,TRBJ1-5,CASSLFSGQGVYSNQPQHF,TGTGCCAGCAGTTTATTTTCGGGTCAGGGCGTCTATAGCAATCAGCCCCAGCATTTT
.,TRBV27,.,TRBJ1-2,CASSLSPGNYGYTF,TGTGCCAGCAGTTTATCTCCGGGAAACTATGGCTACACCTTC
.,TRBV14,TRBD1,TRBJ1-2,CASSPRQGRGYTF,TGTGCCAGCAGCCCCAGACAGGGGCGGGGCTACACCTTC
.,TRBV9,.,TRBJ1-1,CASRGQLNTEAFF,TGTGCCAGCAGGGGACAATTGAACACTGAAGCTTTCTTT
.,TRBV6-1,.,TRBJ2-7,CASSEGDVPTWTYEQYF,TGTGCCAGCAGTGAAGGAGACGTCCCAACGTGGACCTACGAGCAGTACTTC
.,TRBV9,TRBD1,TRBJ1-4,CASSVATGTGLEKLFF,TGTGCCAGCAGCGTAGCTACTGGGACAGGGCTGGAAAAACTGTTTTTT
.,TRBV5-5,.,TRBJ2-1,CASSLVVGTYNEQFF,TGTGCCAGCAGCTTGGTAGTGGGAACCTACAATGAGCAGTTCTTC
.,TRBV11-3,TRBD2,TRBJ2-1,CASSLIGTSGRDEQFF,TGTGCCAGCAGTTTGATCGGGACTAGCGGGAGGGATGAGCAGTTCTTC
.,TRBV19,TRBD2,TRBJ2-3,CASSGREDTQYF,TGTGCCAGTAGCGGGAGGGAAGATACGCAGTATTTT
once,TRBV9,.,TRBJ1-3,CASSLAGASGNTIYF,TGTGCCAGCAGCCTCGCGGGGGCCTCTGGAAACACCATATATTTT